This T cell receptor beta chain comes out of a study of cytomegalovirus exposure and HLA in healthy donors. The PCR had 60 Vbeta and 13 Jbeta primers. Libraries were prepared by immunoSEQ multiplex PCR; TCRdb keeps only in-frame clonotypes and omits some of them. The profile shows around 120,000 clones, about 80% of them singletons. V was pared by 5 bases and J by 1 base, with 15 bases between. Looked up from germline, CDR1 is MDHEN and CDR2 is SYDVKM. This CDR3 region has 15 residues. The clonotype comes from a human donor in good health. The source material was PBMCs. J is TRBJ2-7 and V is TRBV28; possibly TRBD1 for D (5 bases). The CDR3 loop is CASSPTGTLSYEQYF. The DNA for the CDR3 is TGTGCCAGCAGTCCAACAGGAACGTTGTCCTACGAGCAGTACTTC.